The entry that follows covers one T cell receptor beta chain sequence. The antigen is not known. TCRdb's table, derived via immunoSEQ multiplex PCR, lists solely in-frame clones and lacks some. The table lists just over 85,000 clones, 85% to 95% of them singletons, with roughly 0.36% in the top ten. This entry belongs to a study of graft-versus-host responses after intestinal transplantation. With V trimmed by 5 bases and J by 2 bases, 5 bases remained unmatched. Germline CDR1 and CDR2: LNHDA and SQIVND (reference sequence). The CDR3 runs to 14 residues. The chain couples TRBV19 to TRBJ1-1; 7 positions agree with TRBD1. This specimen consisted of unstimulated CD8+ T cells sorted from spleen or lymph node cells, obtained before transplant. This clonotype originated in a human donor who was the organ donor for an intestinal transplant. The CDR3 sequence is CASSLGTVNTEAFF. Here the CDR3 DNA reads TGTGCCAGTAGTCTGGGGACAGTTAACACTGAAGCTTTCTTT.